This TCR beta chain was profiled in a study of cytomegalovirus exposure and HLA in healthy donors. Study-wide findings and caveats: Generally TCR sequences proved uncommon, though certain public TCRs appeared in numerous donors. Available immune exposure information covered CMV serostatus only. A missense variant in DCLRE1C was later tied to TCR beta V- and J-gene trimming. A list of 150 or so TCR beta chains associated with cytomegalovirus was given.

Worth noting for this clone: What it binds is unknown.

It was with 60 Vbeta and 13 Jbeta primers that the PCR ran. TCRdb keeps only in-frame clones here, not all; method: immunoSEQ multiplex PCR. The data show 150,000 to 200,000 clones, roughly 80% seen once. The clonotype was recovered from a man aged 30-40 years in good health and CMV-seronegative. The source material was PBMCs.

CDR3 protein: CASSLNGAGAGELFF. The CDR3 DNA is TGTGCCAGCAGTTTAAACGGGGCGGGAGCCGGGGAGCTGTTTTTT. The chain links TRBV28 to TRBJ2-2; 7 nucleotides line up with TRBD2. Germline V gene lookup returns CDR1 MDHEN and CDR2 SYDVKM. The CDR3 runs to 15 residues. Unmatched junction bases numbered 6, after V lost 2 bases and J lost 6 bases.